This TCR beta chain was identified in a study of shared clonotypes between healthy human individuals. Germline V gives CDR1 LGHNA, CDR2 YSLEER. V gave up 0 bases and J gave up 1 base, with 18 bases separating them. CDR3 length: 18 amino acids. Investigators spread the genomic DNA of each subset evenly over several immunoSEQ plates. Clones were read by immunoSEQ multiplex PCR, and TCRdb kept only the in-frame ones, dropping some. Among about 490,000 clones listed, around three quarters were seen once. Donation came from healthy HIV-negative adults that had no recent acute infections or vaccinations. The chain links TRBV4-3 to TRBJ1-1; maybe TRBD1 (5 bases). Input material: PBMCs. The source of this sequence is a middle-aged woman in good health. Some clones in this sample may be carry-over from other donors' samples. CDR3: CASSQDLLGDGRNTEAFF. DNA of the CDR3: TGCGCCAGCAGCCAAGATCTTTTGGGGGACGGACGGAACACTGAAGCTTTCTTT.